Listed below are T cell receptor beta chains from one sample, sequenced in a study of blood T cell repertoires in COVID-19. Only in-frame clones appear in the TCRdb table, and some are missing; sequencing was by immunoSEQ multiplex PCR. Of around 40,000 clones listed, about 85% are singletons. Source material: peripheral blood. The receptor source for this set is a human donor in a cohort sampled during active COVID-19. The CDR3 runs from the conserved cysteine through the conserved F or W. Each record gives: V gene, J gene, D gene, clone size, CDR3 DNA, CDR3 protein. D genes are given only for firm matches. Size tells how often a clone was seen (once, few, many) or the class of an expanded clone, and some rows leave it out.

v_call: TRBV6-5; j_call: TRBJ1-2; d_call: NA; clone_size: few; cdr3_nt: TGTGCCAGCAGTTCCCCGGGGGGGCACGGCTACACCTTC; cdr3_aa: CASSSPGGHGYTF
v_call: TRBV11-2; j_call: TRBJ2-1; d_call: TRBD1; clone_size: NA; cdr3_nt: TGTGCCAGCAGCTTAGTAGGGGGCAAGGTATACAATGAGCAGTTCTTC; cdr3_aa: CASSLVGGKVYNEQFF
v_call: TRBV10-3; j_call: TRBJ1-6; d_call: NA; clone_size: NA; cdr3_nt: TGTGCCATCAGCGGACTGAATAATTCACCCCTCCACTTT; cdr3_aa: CAISGLNNSPLHF
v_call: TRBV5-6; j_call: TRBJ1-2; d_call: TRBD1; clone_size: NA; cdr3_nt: TGTGCCAGCATCAAGATCAGGGACAGGATTTATGGCTACACCTTC; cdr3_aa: CASIKIRDRIYGYTF
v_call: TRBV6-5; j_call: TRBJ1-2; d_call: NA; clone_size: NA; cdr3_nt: TGTGCCAGCAGTTACTCGAGGGACTACACCTTC; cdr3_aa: CASSYSRDYTF
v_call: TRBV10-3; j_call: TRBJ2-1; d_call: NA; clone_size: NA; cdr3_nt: TGTGCCACCGTGTACTCGGACATTTACAATGAGCAGTTCTTC; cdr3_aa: CATVYSDIYNEQFF
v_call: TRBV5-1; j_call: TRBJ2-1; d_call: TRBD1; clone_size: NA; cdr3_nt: TGCGCCAGCAGCTTGCAAGGAAAAAACAGGGGCAATGAGCAGTTCTTC; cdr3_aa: CASSLQGKNRGNEQFF
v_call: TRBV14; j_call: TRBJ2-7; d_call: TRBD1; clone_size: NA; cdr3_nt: TGTGCCAGCAGCCACTGCTTCAGTGGGACAGCACTCCCAACCTACGAGCAGTACTTC; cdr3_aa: CASSHCFSGTALPTYEQYF
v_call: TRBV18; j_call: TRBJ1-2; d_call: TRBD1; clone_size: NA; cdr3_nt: TGTGCCAGCTCAGCGGACAGGTCTAACTATGGCTACACCTTC; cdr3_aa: CASSADRSNYGYTF
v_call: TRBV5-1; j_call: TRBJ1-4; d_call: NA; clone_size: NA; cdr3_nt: TGCGCCAGCAGCTTGCTGCCGACAGGTTCCCCTGGGGAAAAACTGTTTTTT; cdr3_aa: CASSLLPTGSPGEKLFF
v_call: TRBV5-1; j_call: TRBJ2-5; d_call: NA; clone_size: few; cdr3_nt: TGCGCCAGCAGCCCCCTCGGGATGGGGCAAGAGACCCAGTACTTC; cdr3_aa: CASSPLGMGQETQYF
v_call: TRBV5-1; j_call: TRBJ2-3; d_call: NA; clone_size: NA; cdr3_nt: TGCGCCAGCAGCTTAAGCGCTGGCACAGATACGCAGTATTTT; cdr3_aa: CASSLSAGTDTQYF
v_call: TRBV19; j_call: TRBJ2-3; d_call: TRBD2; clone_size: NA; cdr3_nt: TGTGCCAGTAGTGCCCGACTAGCGGGGAGCACAGATACGCAGTATTTT; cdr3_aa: CASSARLAGSTDTQYF
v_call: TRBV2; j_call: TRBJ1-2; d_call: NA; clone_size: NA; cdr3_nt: TGTGCCAGCAGCAAAACGACAGACTATGGCTACACCTTC; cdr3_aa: CASSKTTDYGYTF
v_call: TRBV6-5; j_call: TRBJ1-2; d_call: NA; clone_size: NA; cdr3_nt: TGTGCCAGCAGGCGAGGACTCAGGGGCGGCGGCTACACCTTC; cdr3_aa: CASRRGLRGGGYTF
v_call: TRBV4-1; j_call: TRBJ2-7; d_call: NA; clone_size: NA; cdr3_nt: TGCGCCAGCAGCCAGTCCGCCTACGAGCAGTACTTC; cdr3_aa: CASSQSAYEQYF
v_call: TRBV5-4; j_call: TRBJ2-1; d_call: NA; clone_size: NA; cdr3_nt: TGTGCCAGCAGTTTGGGGGGGCTAGTGTCCTACAATGAGCAGTTCTTC; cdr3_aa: CASSLGGLVSYNEQFF
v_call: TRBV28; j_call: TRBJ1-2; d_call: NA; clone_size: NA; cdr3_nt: TGTGCCAGCTCAGGGGCTTATGGCTACACCTTC; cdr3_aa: CASSGAYGYTF
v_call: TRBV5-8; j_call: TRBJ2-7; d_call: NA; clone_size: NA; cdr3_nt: TGTGCCAGCAGCTATTCCGGGACACCTACCTACGAGCAGTACTTC; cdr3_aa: CASSYSGTPTYEQYF
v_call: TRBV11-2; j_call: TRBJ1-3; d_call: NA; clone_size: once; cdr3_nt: TGTGCCAGCAGCTCATTACGCCGGGTTGAGGGAAACACCATATATTTT; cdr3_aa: CASSSLRRVEGNTIYF
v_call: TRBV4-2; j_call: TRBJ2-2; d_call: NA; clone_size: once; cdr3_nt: TGTGCCAGCAGCCAAATGGGGACAACGAACACCGGGGAGCTGTTTTTT; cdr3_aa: CASSQMGTTNTGELFF
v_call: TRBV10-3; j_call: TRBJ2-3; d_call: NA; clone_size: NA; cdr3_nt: TGTGCCATCAGAGGACTAACCCGCACAGATACGCAGTATTTT; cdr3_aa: CAIRGLTRTDTQYF
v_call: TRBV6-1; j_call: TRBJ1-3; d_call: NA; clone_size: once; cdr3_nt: TGTGCCAGCAGTGAAGCGAGAACCTACTCTGGAAACACCATATATTTT; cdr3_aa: CASSEARTYSGNTIYF
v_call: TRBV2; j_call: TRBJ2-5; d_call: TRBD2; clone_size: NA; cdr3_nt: TGTGCCAGCCGCCCGACTAGCGGGGGGCAGGGGGAGACCCAGTACTTC; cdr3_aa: CASRPTSGGQGETQYF
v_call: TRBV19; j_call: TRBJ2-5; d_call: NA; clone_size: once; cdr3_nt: TGTGCCAGTAGTATGGTGGGGGGACAAGAGACCCAGTACTTC; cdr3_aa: CASSMVGGQETQYF
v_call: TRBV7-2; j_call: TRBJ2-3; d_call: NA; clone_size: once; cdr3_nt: TGTGCCAGCAGCATGATTGGCGGGGCGAGCACAGATACGCAGTATTTT; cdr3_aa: CASSMIGGASTDTQYF
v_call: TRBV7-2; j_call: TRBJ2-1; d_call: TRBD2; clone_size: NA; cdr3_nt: TGTGCCAGCAGCTTACGGTCTAGCGGGCAGTACAATGAGCAGTTCTTC; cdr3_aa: CASSLRSSGQYNEQFF
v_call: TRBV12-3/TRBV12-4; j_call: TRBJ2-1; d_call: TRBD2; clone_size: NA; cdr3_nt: TGTGCCAGCAGCTGGACTAGCGGCGAGCAGTTCTTC; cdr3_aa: CASSWTSGEQFF
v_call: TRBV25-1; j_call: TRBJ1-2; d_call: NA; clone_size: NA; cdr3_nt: TGTGCCAGCAGTGAGACAGGCCTATATGGCTACACCTTC; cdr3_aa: CASSETGLYGYTF
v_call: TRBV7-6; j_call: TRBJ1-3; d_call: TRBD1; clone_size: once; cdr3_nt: TGTGCCAGCAGCCAGGGGGGTACTGGAAACACCATATATTTT; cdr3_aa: CASSQGGTGNTIYF
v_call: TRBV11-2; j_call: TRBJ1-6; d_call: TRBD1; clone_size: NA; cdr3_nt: TGTGCCAGCAGCCCAGGGGGTTGGTCACCCCTCCACTTT; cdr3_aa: CASSPGGWSPLHF
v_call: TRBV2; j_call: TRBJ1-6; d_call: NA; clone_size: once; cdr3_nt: TGTGCCAGAGCAGGGTTAAAGAATTCACCCCTCCACTTT; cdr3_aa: CARAGLKNSPLHF
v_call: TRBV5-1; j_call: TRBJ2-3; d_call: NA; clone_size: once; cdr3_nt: TGCGCCAGCAGCTCGGGACTCTCTAGCACAGATACGCAGTATTTT; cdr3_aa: CASSSGLSSTDTQYF
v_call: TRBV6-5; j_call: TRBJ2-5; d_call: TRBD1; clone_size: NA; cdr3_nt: TGTGCCAGCCAGGACAGGGGAATCGAGACCCAGTACTTC; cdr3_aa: CASQDRGIETQYF
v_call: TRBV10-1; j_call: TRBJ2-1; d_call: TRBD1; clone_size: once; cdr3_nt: TGCGCCAGCAGTCGGGACAGGTGGAATGAGCAGTTCTTC; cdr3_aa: CASSRDRWNEQFF
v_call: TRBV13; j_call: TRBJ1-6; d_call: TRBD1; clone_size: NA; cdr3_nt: TGTGCCAGCAGCTTCAAGGGACAGGGTTACAATTCACCCCTCCACTTT; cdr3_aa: CASSFKGQGYNSPLHF
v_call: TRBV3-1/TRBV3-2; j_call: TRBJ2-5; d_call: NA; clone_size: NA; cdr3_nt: TGTGCCAGCAGCCAAAAGGGGCGGTGGGGGGGCCAAATACAAGAGACCCAGTACTTC; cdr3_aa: CASSQKGRWGGQIQETQYF
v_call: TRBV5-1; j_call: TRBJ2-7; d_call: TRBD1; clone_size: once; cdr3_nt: TGCGCCAGCAGCTTGGGACAGGGCTCTAGGGAGCAGTACTTC; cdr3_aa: CASSLGQGSREQYF
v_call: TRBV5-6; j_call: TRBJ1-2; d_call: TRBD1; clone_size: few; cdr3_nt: TGTGCCAGCAGCCCACCAGGGACAGACTATGGCTACACCTTC; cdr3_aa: CASSPPGTDYGYTF
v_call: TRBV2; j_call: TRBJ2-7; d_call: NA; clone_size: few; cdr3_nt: TGTGCCAGCAGTGAAGCGCTGCGGGGTTACGAGCAGTACTTC; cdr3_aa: CASSEALRGYEQYF